The next 18 T cell receptor beta chains were all read from a single sample in a study of shared clonotypes between healthy human individuals. The repertoire was sequenced with immunoSEQ multiplex PCR; TCRdb's copy has only in-frame clones and lacks some. The sample includes 700,000 to 950,000 clones, roughly 96% of them seen just once. CD45RO-negative, CCR7-selected cells formed the naive CD8 fraction, which excluded terminally differentiated effector memory CD45RA+ cells. The sequenced sample consisted of naive CD8+ T cells sorted from blood. The receptors here all came from a man younger than 45 in good health.

The chain links TRBV10-1 to TRBJ2-2; 7 positions agree with TRBD2. The CDR3 has 16 residues. Germline-derived CDR1 and CDR2 are WNHNN and SYGVQD (reference sequence). V trimming: 4 bases; J trimming: 7 bases; junction bases outside the gene matches: 12. CDR3 in amino acids: CASSGGGGRLDGELFF. DNA of the CDR3: TGCGCCAGCAGTGGAGGAGGCGGGAGACTCGACGGGGAGCTGTTTTTT.

The DNA of the CDR3 is TGCAGCTTCGTTAGGGCGACCGGGGAGCTGTTTTTT. This gives the protein CSFVRATGELFF. V and J are TRBV29-1 and TRBJ2-2; no definite D call. Trimming pared 8 bases from V and 5 bases from J, leaving 12 bases between. CDR1 is SQVTM and CDR2 is ANQGSEA in the germline V gene. There are 12 residues in the CDR3.

This clone came up once. This same CDR3 is encoded by further DNA sequences in the sample. This sequence joins TRBV27 and TRBJ2-7, with 12 nucleotides matching TRBD2. The J segment lost 2 bases and the V segment lost 6 bases, leaving 2 bases of the junction unmatched. The germline V gene has CDR1 MNHEY and CDR2 SMNVEV (reference sequence). The CDR3 spans 14 residues. The CDR3 reads CASRLAGGAYEQYF. DNA of the CDR3: TGTGCCAGCAGACTAGCGGGAGGAGCCTACGAGCAGTACTTC.

The V gene is TRBV27, the J gene TRBJ1-2; tentatively, D is TRBD1 (5 bases). V was trimmed by 5 bases and J by 3 bases, leaving 10 bases between them. The CDR3 totals 13 residues. The V gene's germline CDR1 is MNHEY and CDR2 SMNVEV (reference sequence). CDR3 nucleotides: TGTGCCAGCAGTGCGGGACCATACTATGGCTACACCTTC. Protein product: CASSAGPYYGYTF.

Of note for this clone: Other nucleotide sequences in the sample specify the same CDR3. The chain couples TRBV6-6 to TRBJ2-7; TRBD2 matches at 8 bases. The CDR3 consists of 15 residues. J lost 0 bases, V lost 6 bases, and 7 bases had no gene match. The germline V gene has CDR1 MNHNY and CDR2 SVGAGI (reference sequence). CDR3 sequence (DNA): TGTGCCAGCAGCTATAGCGGGGAAAGCTCCTACGAGCAGTACTTC. This codes for CASSYSGESSYEQYF.

The chain uses TRBV13 and TRBJ2-5; TRBD1 matches at 9 bases. Per the germline V gene, CDR1 is PRHDT and CDR2 is FYEKMQ (reference sequence). J was trimmed by 3 bases and V by 2 bases; bases with no gene match: 4. The CDR3 spans 15 residues. CDR3 in amino acids: CASSLSGQGKETQYF. The CDR3 bases are TGTGCCAGCAGCTTATCGGGACAGGGCAAAGAGACCCAGTACTTC.

V is TRBV27 and J is TRBJ2-7; 7 positions agree with TRBD2. The germline CDR1 and CDR2 sequences are MNHEY and SMNVEV (reference sequence). V trimming: 5 bases; J trimming: 3 bases; junction bases outside the gene matches: 7. This CDR3 is 14 amino acids long. CDR3 in DNA: TGTGCCAGCAGTCCCCCTAGCGGAAACTACGAGCAGTACTTC. Translation gives CASSPPSGNYEQYF.

V usage is TRBV16 and J usage is TRBJ1-3; 7 bases are a match to TRBD1. In germline, CDR1 is KGHSY, CDR2 FQNENV. The CDR3 is 15 residues long. With V trimmed by 7 bases and J by 0 bases, 6 bases remained unmatched. The CDR3 sequence: CASIPRDSSGNTIYF. In DNA form, the CDR3 reads TGTGCCAGCATCCCAAGGGACAGCTCTGGAAACACCATATATTTT.

The chain employs TRBV5-1 and TRBJ2-1, with D uncertain. This CDR3 comprises 14 residues. CDR1 is SGHRS and CDR2 is YFSETQ in the germline V gene. V gave up 0 bases and J gave up 8 bases, with 12 bases separating them. CDR3 nucleotides: TGCGCCAGCAGCTTGGCCGTGGGGATCGATGAGCAGTTCTTC. This gives the protein CASSLAVGIDEQFF.

This clone was detected once. This chain joins TRBV19 and TRBJ2-7; D might be TRBD2 (5 bases). V dropped 5 bases and J dropped 5 bases, with 13 bases sitting between them. The germline CDR1 and CDR2 sequences are LNHDA and SQIVND (reference sequence). The length of the CDR3 is 13 residues. The CDR3 DNA sequence: TGTGCCAGTAGTGGAGGTGGCCTAGACGAGCAGTACTTC. Translated: CASSGGGLDEQYF.

V usage is TRBV10-1 and J usage is TRBJ2-5; TRBD2 might be the D (6 bases). The CDR3 length is 14 residues. Trimming cost V 2 bases and J 4 bases, with 11 bases left between them. Germline values: CDR1 WNHNN, CDR2 SYGVQD (reference sequence). The DNA of the CDR3 is TGCGCCAGCAGTGAGAACGGGGGTGGAGAGACCCAGTACTTC. This translates into CASSENGGGETQYF.

The chain couples TRBV14 to TRBJ2-1, with D unclear. Germline loops: CDR1 SGHDN, CDR2 FVKESK. The CDR3 has 15 amino acids. Trimming took off 5 bases at V and 6 bases at J, with 17 bases between the two ends. The CDR3 region is CASSSKWTKLNEQFF. CDR3 bases: TGTGCCAGCAGCTCTAAGTGGACCAAACTCAATGAGCAGTTCTTC.

This rearrangement joins TRBV25-1 to TRBJ2-2; D ambiguous. V was trimmed by 6 bases and J by 1 base, leaving 18 bases between them. The CDR3 runs 17 residues. Germline CDR1 is MGHDK and CDR2 is SYGVNS. CDR3 sequence reads: CASSGKLETKNTGELFF. The CDR3 nucleotides are TGTGCCAGCAGCGGAAAACTCGAGACAAAGAACACCGGGGAGCTGTTTTTT.

The chain carries TRBV27 and TRBJ1-5; 8 bases line up with TRBD1. V shed 5 bases and J 4 bases; nucleotides not matched to a gene: 7. CDR3 length: 15 amino acids. Germline CDR1 is MNHEY and CDR2 is SMNVEV (reference sequence). CDR3: CASSPNNRGNQPQHF. In DNA, the CDR3 is TGTGCCAGCAGTCCCAATAACAGGGGGAATCAGCCCCAGCATTTT.

The J gene is TRBJ1-1, the V gene TRBV4-3; D may be TRBD1 (5 bases). This CDR3 comprises 16 residues. The germline CDR1 and CDR2 sequences are LGHNA and YSLEER. The ends were cut back, 0 bases at V and 4 bases at J, with 15 bases in the middle. CDR3 amino acids: CASSQDRRGDPTEAFF. CDR3 DNA sequence: TGCGCCAGCAGCCAAGATCGTCGGGGGGATCCCACTGAAGCTTTCTTT.

The chain is built from TRBV11-2 and TRBJ2-2, with 8 bases fitting TRBD2. Germline lookup yields CDR1 SGHAT and CDR2 FQNNGV. CDR3 size: 17 residues. V was pared by 5 bases and J by 1 base, with 9 bases of the junction left unmatched. CDR3 in DNA: TGTGCCAGCAGCCGCCTCCGTAGCGGGGAGAACACCGGGGAGCTGTTTTTT. Translating gives CASSRLRSGENTGELFF.

The chain carries TRBV5-1 and TRBJ2-3; D is possibly TRBD1 (6 bases). The CDR3 totals 16 residues. Trimming left V 4 bases short and J 1 base short, with 16 bases between. Germline V gene sequence: CDR1 SGHRS, CDR2 YFSETQ. The CDR3 DNA follows: TGCGCCAGCAGCCCCGTGCAGGGGCCCGGCACAGATACGCAGTATTTT. This encodes CASSPVQGPGTDTQYF.

The count of this clone is one. This specimen includes other DNA sequences encoding the same CDR3. CDR3 bases: TGTGCCAGCAGTTTATCCGGGGGGAACACTGAAGCTTTCTTT. It translates to CASSLSGGNTEAFF. The chain links TRBV27 to TRBJ1-1; TRBD1 might be the D (5 bases). This CDR3 is built from 14 residues. Germline lookup yields CDR1 MNHEY and CDR2 SMNVEV (reference sequence). V dropped 0 bases and J dropped 1 base, with 6 bases sitting between them.